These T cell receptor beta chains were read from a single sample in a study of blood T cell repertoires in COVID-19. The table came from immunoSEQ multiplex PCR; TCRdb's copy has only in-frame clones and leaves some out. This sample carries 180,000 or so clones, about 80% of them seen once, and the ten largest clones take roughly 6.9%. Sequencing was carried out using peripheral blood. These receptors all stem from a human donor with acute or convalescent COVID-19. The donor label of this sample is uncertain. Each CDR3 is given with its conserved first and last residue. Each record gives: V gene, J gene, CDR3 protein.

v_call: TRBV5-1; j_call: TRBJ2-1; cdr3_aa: CASRPSGGSYNEQFF
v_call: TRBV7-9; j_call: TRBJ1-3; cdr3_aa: CASSSTAYSGNTIYF
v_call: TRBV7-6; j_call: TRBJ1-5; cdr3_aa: CASSLGQGFNQPQHF
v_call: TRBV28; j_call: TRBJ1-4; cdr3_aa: CASSLPSGKLFF
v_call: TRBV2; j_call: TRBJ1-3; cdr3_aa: CASSDATFSGNTIYF
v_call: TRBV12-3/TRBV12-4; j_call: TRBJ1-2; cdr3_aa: CASTMGGFSGYTF
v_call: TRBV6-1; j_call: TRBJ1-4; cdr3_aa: CASSDWTWGTNEKLFF
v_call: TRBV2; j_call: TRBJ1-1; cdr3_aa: CASSRMTGLTEAFF
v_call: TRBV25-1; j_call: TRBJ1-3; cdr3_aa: CASSEQGSGNTIYF
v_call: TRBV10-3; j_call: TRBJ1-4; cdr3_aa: CAISATGGGEKLFF
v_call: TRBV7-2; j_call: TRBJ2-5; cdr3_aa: CASSLTSGRVETQYF
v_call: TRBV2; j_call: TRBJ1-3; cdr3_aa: CASSDRPGKNTIYF
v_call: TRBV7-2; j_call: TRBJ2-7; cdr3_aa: CASSASGVLSYEQYF
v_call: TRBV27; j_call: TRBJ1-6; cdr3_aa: CASSHQVNSYNSPLHF
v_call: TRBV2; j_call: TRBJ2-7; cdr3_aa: CASRRDSSYEQYF
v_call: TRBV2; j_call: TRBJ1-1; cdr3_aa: CASCKDRSTEAFF
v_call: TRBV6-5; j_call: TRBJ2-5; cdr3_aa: CASSQGSAKGETQYF
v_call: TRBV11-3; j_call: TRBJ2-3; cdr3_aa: CASSLDVKRTDTQYF
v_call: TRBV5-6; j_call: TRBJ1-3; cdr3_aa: CASSGTGGTGNTIYF
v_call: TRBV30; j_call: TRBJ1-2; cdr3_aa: CAWNKGRGWPNYGYTF
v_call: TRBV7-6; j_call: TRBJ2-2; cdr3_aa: CASSLSPGQGSGELFF
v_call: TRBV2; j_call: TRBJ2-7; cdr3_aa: CASSEAEGYEQYF
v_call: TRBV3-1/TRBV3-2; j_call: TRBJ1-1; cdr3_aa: CASSLVGGKVPEAFF
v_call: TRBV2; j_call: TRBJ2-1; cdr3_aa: CASSPTTRKDEQFF
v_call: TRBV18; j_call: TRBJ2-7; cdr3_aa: CASSPLLGGGEQYF
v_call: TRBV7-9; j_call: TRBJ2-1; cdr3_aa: CASSLNQGGDEQFF
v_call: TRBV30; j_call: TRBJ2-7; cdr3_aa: CAWTSGSYEQYF
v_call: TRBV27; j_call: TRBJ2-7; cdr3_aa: CASARPGQITYEQYF
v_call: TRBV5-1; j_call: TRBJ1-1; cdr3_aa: CASSLRGGPEAFF
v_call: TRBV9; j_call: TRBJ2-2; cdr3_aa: CASSAGRGASNTGELFF
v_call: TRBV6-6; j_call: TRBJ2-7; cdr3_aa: CASSWTEYEQYF
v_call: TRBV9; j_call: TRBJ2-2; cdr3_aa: CASSPRTANTGELFF
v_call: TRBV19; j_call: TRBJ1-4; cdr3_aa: CASFHPPRGKLFF
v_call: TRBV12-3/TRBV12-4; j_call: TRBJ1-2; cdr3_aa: CASTTGVEGYTF
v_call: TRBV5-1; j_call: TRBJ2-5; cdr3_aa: CASSSRLAGGRQETQYF
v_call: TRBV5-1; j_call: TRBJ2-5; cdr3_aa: CASSREGQETQYF
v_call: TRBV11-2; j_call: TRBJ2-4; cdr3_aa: CASSLRQGLAKNIQYF
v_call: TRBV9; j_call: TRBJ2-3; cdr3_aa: CASSVGASPNTDTQYF
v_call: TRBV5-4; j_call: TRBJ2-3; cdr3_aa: CASSLRERRSTDTQYF
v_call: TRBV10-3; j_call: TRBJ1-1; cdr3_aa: CAISESALNTEAFF
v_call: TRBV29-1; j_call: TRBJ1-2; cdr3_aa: CSVGPLGYGYTF
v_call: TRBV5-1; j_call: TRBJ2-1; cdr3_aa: CASSLGGARMYNEQFF
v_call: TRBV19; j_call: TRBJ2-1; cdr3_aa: CASSPWGLGDNEQFF
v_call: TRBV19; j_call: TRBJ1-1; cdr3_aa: CASSPRTGFTEAFF
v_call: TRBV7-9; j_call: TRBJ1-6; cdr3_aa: CASSSPTAPLHF
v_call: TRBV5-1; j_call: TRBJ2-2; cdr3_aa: CASSPQGHTGELFF
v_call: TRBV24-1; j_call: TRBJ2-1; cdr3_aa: CATSDANRGEQFF
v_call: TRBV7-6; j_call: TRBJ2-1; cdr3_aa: CASSSGRDEQFF
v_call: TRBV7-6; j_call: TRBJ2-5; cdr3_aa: CASSLVRDQTQYF
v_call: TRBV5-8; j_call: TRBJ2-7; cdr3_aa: CASSLVLAGVYEQYF
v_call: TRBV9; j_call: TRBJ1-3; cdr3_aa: CASSVAGALPGNTIYF
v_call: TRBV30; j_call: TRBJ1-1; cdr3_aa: CAWSRTGLNTEAFF
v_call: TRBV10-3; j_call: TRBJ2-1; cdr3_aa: CAISRGRSISYNEQFF
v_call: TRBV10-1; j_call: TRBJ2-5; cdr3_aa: CASSKDRAQETQYF
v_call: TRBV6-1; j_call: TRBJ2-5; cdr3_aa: CASSESLAGGGETQYF
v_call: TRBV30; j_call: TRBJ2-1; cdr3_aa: CAWGGGGSSYNEQFF
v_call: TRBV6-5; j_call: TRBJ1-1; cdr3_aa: CASSRTDLMNTEAFF
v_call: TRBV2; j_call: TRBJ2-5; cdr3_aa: CASSSDLAEETQYF
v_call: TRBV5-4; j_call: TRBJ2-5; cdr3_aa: CASSLPPDRGQDF
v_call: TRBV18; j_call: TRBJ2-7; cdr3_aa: CASSPSFSGAGQYEQYF